This TCR beta chain originates from a study of OX40 agonist ivuxolimab in advanced cancers. Turning to the study itself: Ivuxolimab, an antibody acting as an agonist of OX40 (CD134), was used to treat patients.

With 5 bases removed from V and 3 bases from J, the gap between germline ends came to 5 bases. The germline CDR1 and CDR2 sequences are SEHNR and FQNEAQ (reference sequence). This CDR3 spans 12 amino acids. Assay used: immunoSEQ multiplex PCR; TCRdb lists only in-frame clones, some missing. The sample carries tens of thousands of clones, 80% to 90% recorded once. V gene TRBV7-9 combines with J gene TRBJ1-5; no firm D call. The sequence came from an adult with an advanced solid tumor such as melanoma, head and neck, liver or kidney cancer. The sequences come from CD4+ or CD8+ T cells sorted from blood, collected in a trial of the OX40 agonist ivuxolimab. The CDR3 nucleotides read TGTGCCAGCAGCACACCCAATCAGCCCCAGCATTTT. Encoded protein: CASSTPNQPQHF.